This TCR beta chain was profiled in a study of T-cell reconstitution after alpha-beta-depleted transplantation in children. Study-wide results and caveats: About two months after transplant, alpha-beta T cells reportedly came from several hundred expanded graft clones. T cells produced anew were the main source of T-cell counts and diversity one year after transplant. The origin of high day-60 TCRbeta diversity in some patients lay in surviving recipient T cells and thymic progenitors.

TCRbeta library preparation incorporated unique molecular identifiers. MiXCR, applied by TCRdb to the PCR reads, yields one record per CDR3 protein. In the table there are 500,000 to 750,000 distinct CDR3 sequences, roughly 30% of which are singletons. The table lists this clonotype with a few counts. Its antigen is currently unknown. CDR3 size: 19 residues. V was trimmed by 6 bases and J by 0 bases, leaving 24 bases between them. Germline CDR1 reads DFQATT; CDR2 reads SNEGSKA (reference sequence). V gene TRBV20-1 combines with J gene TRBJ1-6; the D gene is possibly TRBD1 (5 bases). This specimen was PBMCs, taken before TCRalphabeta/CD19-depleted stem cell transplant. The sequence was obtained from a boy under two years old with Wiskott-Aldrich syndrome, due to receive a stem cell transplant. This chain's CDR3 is CSATGSLGALGSYNSPLHF. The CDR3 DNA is TGCAGTGCAACCGGCTCTCTAGGGGCCCTGGGCTCCTATAATTCACCCCTCCACTTT.